The next 18 T cell receptor beta chains were all read from a single sample in a study of Ad26.COV2.S vaccination and SARS-CoV-2 variants. Method: immunoSEQ multiplex PCR; TCRdb's copy keeps in-frame clones and lacks some. The table records 380,000 or so clones, about 86% of them present only once. This sample's treatment: around 19 received Ad26.COV2.S at low or high dose, single or two shots; 5 received placebo; per-sample allocation not given. Collection of the samples took place on day 63 after the first injection of vaccine or placebo. The input for sequencing was peripheral blood, taken in a trial of Ad26.COV2.S vaccine versus placebo. These receptor sequences come from a person between 18 and 65 years old who received the Ad26.COV2.S COVID-19 vaccine or a placebo.

The chain carries TRBV7-9 and TRBJ1-2; maybe TRBD1 (5 bases). This CDR3 has 12 residues. The germline V and J ends were trimmed by 7 bases and 8 bases, with 14 bases remaining between them. Germline CDR1 is SEHNR and CDR2 is FQNEAQ (reference sequence). CDR3 nucleotide sequence: TGTGCCAGCACCGAGGAAGGGGTAGGCTACACCTTC. Translated: CASTEEGVGYTF.

This clone was recorded once. One junction end disagrees with the germline gene, perhaps due to a read error. The genes are TRBV7-7 and TRBJ2-5; 12 bases are a match to TRBD2. The CDR3 runs 15 residues. Germline V gene sequence: CDR1 SSHAT, CDR2 FNYEAQ (reference sequence). The CDR3 sequence: CASSPWTSGEETQYF. The CDR3 DNA is TGTGCTAGCAGCCCTTGGACTAGCGGGGAAGAGACCCAGTACTTC.

This clone was seen a handful of times. The V gene is TRBV9, the J gene TRBJ2-7; 7 nucleotides align to TRBD2. CDR3 length equals 14 residues. With V trimmed by 4 bases and J by 5 bases, 9 bases remained unmatched. Germline V gene lookup returns CDR1 SGDLS and CDR2 YYNGEE. CDR3 loop: CASSSAGVGNEQYF. CDR3 nucleotides: TGTGCCAGCAGCTCCGCGGGAGTTGGTAACGAGCAGTACTTC.

V usage is TRBV15 and J usage is TRBJ2-3; D unresolved. V gave up 1 base and J gave up 1 base, with 9 bases separating them. Germline loops: CDR1 LNHNV, CDR2 YYDKDF (reference sequence). This CDR3 spans 15 amino acids. The CDR3 DNA is TGTGCCACCAGCAGAGTAGAGGCAGGCACAGATACGCAGTATTTT. Protein: CATSRVEAGTDTQYF.

The rearrangement links TRBV19 to TRBJ2-3; perhaps D is TRBD1 or TRBD2 (5 bases each). Germline V gives CDR1 LNHDA, CDR2 SQIVND (reference sequence). The CDR3 has 14 amino acids. The V end was cut by 3 bases, the J end by 3 bases, with 10 bases between. Here the CDR3 reads CASSIRDPTDTQYF. CDR3 nucleotides: TGTGCCAGTAGTATCCGGGACCCGACAGATACGCAGTATTTT.

The chain employs TRBV28 and TRBJ2-7, with TRBD1 matching 9 bases. Germline V gives CDR1 MDHEN, CDR2 SYDVKM. The CDR3 totals 15 residues. Trimming removed 4 bases from V and 2 bases from J; junction bases left unmatched: 6. CDR3 amino acids: CASSSSDRGAYEQYF. CDR3 nucleotides: TGTGCCAGCAGTTCCAGCGACAGGGGGGCCTACGAGCAGTACTTC.

The gene calls are TRBV19 and TRBJ1-2; 8 nucleotides align to TRBD1. From germline, CDR1 is LNHDA and CDR2 SQIVND (reference sequence). J was trimmed by 5 bases and V by 5 bases; bases with no gene match: 7. The CDR3 runs to 14 residues. DNA of the CDR3: TGTGCCAGTAGTTTGGCAGGGGGCGGGTATGGCTACACCTTC. This sequence encodes CASSLAGGGYGYTF.

This chain connects TRBV3-1 (or the pseudogene TRBV3-2) to TRBJ2-6; D gene ambiguous. The CDR3 is 16 amino acids. Trimming stripped 1 base from V and 0 bases from J, with 7 bases between. The germline V gene encodes CDR1 LGHDT and CDR2 YNNKEL (reference sequence). The CDR3 region has the DNA TGTGCCAGCAGCCAAGGAGTTGTCTCTGGGGCCAACGTCCTGACTTTC. It encodes CASSQGVVSGANVLTF.

The J gene is TRBJ2-7, the V gene TRBV2; D is possibly TRBD2 (6 bases). Trimming cost V 2 bases and J 4 bases, with 15 bases left between them. The germline CDR1 and CDR2 sequences are SNHLY and FYNNEI. The CDR3 is made up of 15 amino acids. In DNA form, the CDR3 reads TGTGCCAGCAGTGAACTCGGGAGTAGCTCGTACGAGCAGTACTTC. It is translated as CASSELGSSSYEQYF.

In its sample, this clone was seen once. The V call is TRBV9, the J call TRBJ1-2; TRBD1 matches 7 bases. Looked up from germline, CDR1 is SGDLS and CDR2 is YYNGEE. The trim removed 0 bases at V and 2 bases at J, leaving 4 bases unmatched. The CDR3 is made up of 15 amino acids. CDR3: CASSVAKGQNYGYTF. CDR3 sequence (DNA): TGTGCCAGCAGCGTAGCCAAGGGACAGAACTATGGCTACACCTTC.

The rearrangement uses TRBV5-1 and TRBJ2-5; D is undetermined. The V end lost 5 bases, the J end lost 2 bases, and 10 bases lay between the germline ends. Germline CDR1 is SGHRS and CDR2 is YFSETQ. This CDR3 region has 13 residues. CDR3 DNA sequence: TGCGCCAGCAGGCAAGGATTGCAAGAGACCCAGTACTTC. Its translation: CASRQGLQETQYF.

The sample holds one count of this clone. The chain joins TRBV20-1 to TRBJ1-2, with no clear D. The V gene's germline CDR1 is DFQATT and CDR2 SNEGSKA (reference sequence). The CDR3 has 11 amino acids. The CDR3 DNA is TGCAGGGGCCTCACTGACTATGGCTACACCTTC. It specifies CRGLTDYGYTF.

V gene TRBV10-3 combines with J gene TRBJ2-1, with D hard to call. Germline assignment: CDR1 ENHRY and CDR2 SYGVKD. V lost 4 bases and J lost 4, with 8 bases in between. The CDR3 runs 13 residues. CDR3 nucleotide sequence: TGTGCCATCAGTGCAAGTACTTACAATGAGCAGTTCTTC. Translation gives CAISASTYNEQFF.

This clone was found a few times. The chain combines TRBV7-9 with TRBJ2-2, with D unresolved. V was cut by 5 bases and J by 5 bases, with 6 bases left in between. The CDR3 covers 12 residues. Germline V gene sequence: CDR1 SEHNR, CDR2 FQNEAQ (reference sequence). The chain's CDR3 is CASSTVTGELFF. Written as DNA, the CDR3 is TGTGCCAGCAGCACAGTTACCGGGGAGCTGTTTTTT.

For the CDR3, the DNA is TGTGCCAGCAGCCGACTAGCGGGGCAATACAATGAGCAGTTCTTC. Residues: CASSRLAGQYNEQFF. V usage is TRBV3-1 (or the pseudogene TRBV3-2) and J usage is TRBJ2-1; 11 bases agree with TRBD2. The CDR3 extends over 15 amino acids. Germline V gene lookup returns CDR1 LGHDT and CDR2 YNNKEL (reference sequence). V lost 4 bases, J lost 4 bases, and 3 bases stayed unmatched.

Here the CDR3 DNA reads TGTGCCAGCAGTTGGAAGGTCGGAGATGGCTACACCTTC. Protein sequence: CASSWKVGDGYTF. The gene calls are TRBV12-3 or TRBV12-4 and TRBJ1-2; unclear D gene. Trimming took 4 bases from V and 6 from J, leaving 12 bases between them. The CDR3 totals 13 residues.

The chain carries TRBV5-6 and TRBJ2-1; no reliable D call. Per germline, CDR1 SGHDT and CDR2 YYEEEE. V was shortened by 7 bases and J by 3 bases, with 2 bases between the two germline ends. The CDR3 is 10 residues long. The CDR3 DNA is TGTGCCAGCGGCTACAATGAGCAGTTCTTC. Protein product: CASGYNEQFF.

The chain recombines TRBV12-3 or TRBV12-4 with TRBJ1-5; a possible D gene is TRBD1 (5 bases). Trimming left V 6 bases short and J 9 bases short, with 12 bases between. The CDR3 loop spans 12 amino acids. CDR3 loop: CASRLPRGPQHF. The CDR3 nucleotides are TGTGCCAGCAGGCTCCCGAGGGGGCCCCAGCATTTT.